The next 7 T cell receptor beta chains were all read from a single sample in a study of T cell responses to AZD1222 COVID-19 vaccine. Sequencing was performed with immunoSEQ multiplex PCR; in TCRdb, only in-frame clones are kept and a portion is missing. The data hold some 130,000 clones, with 84% observed a single time. Sequenced here: peripheral blood, sampled on day 0 of AZD1222 vaccination. The receptors were sampled from an adult in good health.

This clone came up once. The V and J genes are TRBV4-1 and TRBJ1-1, with 8 bases lining up with TRBD1. Germline-derived CDR1 and CDR2 are MGHRA and YSYEKL. CDR3 length: 16 residues. The V and J ends lost 4 bases and 0 bases, in that order; junction bases with no gene match: 7. CDR3 sequence: CASSPGQGYMNTEAFF. The CDR3 DNA is TGCGCCAGCAGCCCCGGACAGGGATACATGAACACTGAAGCTTTCTTT.

The genes are TRBV11-2 and TRBJ1-4, with D unclear. This CDR3 is built from 13 residues. Germline V CDR1 and CDR2: SGHAT, FQNNGV. V lost 2 bases and J lost 5, with 6 bases in between. The CDR3 protein is CASSLTRNEKLFF. The CDR3 bases are TGTGCCAGCAGCTTAACTAGAAATGAAAAACTGTTTTTT.

The gene calls are TRBV5-1 and TRBJ2-2, with D possibly TRBD1 on 6 matching bases. V dropped 0 bases and J dropped 3 bases, with 18 bases sitting between them. The CDR3 is 18 amino acids. From germline, CDR1 is SGHRS and CDR2 YFSETQ. CDR3 DNA: TGCGCCAGCAGCTTGGGGAACCGGGTGACAGGCGACACCGGGGAGCTGTTTTTT. Its protein product is CASSLGNRVTGDTGELFF.

The chain recombines TRBV19 with TRBJ2-7; D could derive from TRBD1 or TRBD2 (5 bases each). The germline V gene encodes CDR1 LNHDA and CDR2 SQIVND (reference sequence). Trimming stripped 3 bases from V and 2 bases from J, with 14 bases between. The CDR3 extends over 15 amino acids. CDR3 nucleotide sequence: TGTGCCAGTAGTATGCCGGCAGGGAGTACCTACGAGCAGTACTTC. Translation gives CASSMPAGSTYEQYF.

This rearrangement joins TRBV29-1 to TRBJ1-1; D possibly corresponds to TRBD1 (5 bases). CDR1 and CDR2 from the germline V gene are SQVTM and ANQGSEA. This CDR3 region has 13 residues. Trimming took off 6 bases at V and 5 bases at J, with 16 bases between the two ends. CDR3 in amino acids: CSVAGIRGTEAFF. The CDR3 nucleotides read TGCAGCGTCGCAGGGATTCGGGGGACTGAAGCTTTCTTT.

This clone was recorded only once. This chain connects TRBV10-3 to TRBJ1-6, with D hard to call. V was shortened by 6 bases and J by 7 bases, with 10 bases between the two germline ends. Germline lookup yields CDR1 ENHRY and CDR2 SYGVKD. This CDR3 has 13 amino acids. CDR3: CAISDRANSPLHF. CDR3 in DNA: TGTGCCATCAGCGACCGGGCGAATTCACCCCTCCACTTT.

The chain has TRBV6-2 or TRBV6-3 and TRBJ1-2; maybe TRBD1 (6 bases). The CDR3 sequence is 14 residues long. V shed 5 bases and J shed 8 bases, with 18 bases lying between them. Germline V gene sequence: CDR1 MNHEY, CDR2 SVGEGT. CDR3 residues: CASSAPEGVRGYTF. As DNA, the CDR3 is TGTGCCAGCAGTGCCCCGGAGGGGGTTCGAGGCTACACCTTC.